Listed below are T cell receptor beta chains from one sample, sequenced in a study of blood T cells in healthy people across ages. MiXCR was run by TCRdb on the 5' RACE reads, yielding one entry per CDR3 protein. The sample lists about 1.6 million distinct CDR3 sequences; around 35% were seen once. The sample comprised blood. Receptors were obtained from a woman aged 25 to 45 in good health. The CDR3 runs from the conserved cysteine through the conserved F or W. The D gene is left open where the match is weak. Clone size is given for some rows only: seen once, a few or many times, or a class if the clone is expanded.

NA | TRBJ2-7 | 12 | TRBV9 | NA | CASNVPACEQYF | TGTGCCAGCAACGTCCCAGCGTGTGAGCAGTACTTC
TRBD2 | TRBJ2-5 | 14 | TRBV7-7 | NA | CASSLDGGAESQYF | TGTGCCAGCAGCTTAGACGGGGGGGCGGAGTCCCAGTACTTC
NA | TRBJ2-7 | 12 | TRBV20-1 | few | CSAQSSPRVQYF | TGCAGTGCTCAGTCCTCTCCTAGGGTGCAGTACTTC
TRBD2 | TRBJ2-7 | 19 | TRBV11-2 | NA | CASSLVFAEGSGFHYEQYF | TGTGCCAGCAGCTTAGTTTTCGCCGAGGGTAGCGGGTTCCACTACGAGCAGTACTTC
NA | TRBJ1-5 | 13 | TRBV20-1 | NA | CSARSGGIQPQHF | TGCAGTGCTCGTTCGGGAGGGATCCAGCCCCAGCATTTT
TRBD2 | TRBJ2-7 | 13 | TRBV6-1 | NA | CASSGTSDYEQYF | TGTGCCAGCAGCGGGACTAGCGACTACGAGCAGTACTTC
TRBD1 | TRBJ1-2 | 14 | TRBV20-1 | NA | CSARGDRGNYGYTF | TGCAGTGCTAGAGGCGACAGGGGAAACTATGGCTACACCTTC
TRBD2 | TRBJ2-7 | 17 | TRBV7-6 | NA | CASSSQAGGHLSYEQYF | TGTGCCAGCAGCTCTCAGGCGGGGGGGCACCTCTCCTACGAGCAGTACTTC
NA | TRBJ2-7 | 12 | TRBV2 | NA | CAIVTRSYEQYF | TGTGCCATCGTAACCCGGTCCTACGAGCAGTACTTC
NA | TRBJ2-5 | 15 | TRBV9 | NA | CASSTPGSGQETQYF | TGTGCCAGCAGCACCCCGGGTAGCGGCCAAGAGACCCAGTACTTC
NA | TRBJ2-3 | 16 | TRBV28 | once | CASSLPFAGATDTQYF | TGTGCCAGCAGTTTACCTTTTGCGGGGGCCACAGATACGCAGTATTTT
NA | TRBJ2-3 | 12 | TRBV29-1 | few | CSVEVLRDTQYF | TGCAGCGTTGAGGTCCTTCGCGATACGCAGTATTTT
NA | TRBJ2-1 | 17 | TRBV20-1 | NA | CSARPNRGAGLGNEQFF | TGCAGTGCTAGACCCAACCGGGGAGCGGGTTTAGGTAATGAGCAGTTCTTC
TRBD1 | TRBJ1-5 | 14 | TRBV28 | NA | CASSLQGAYQPQHF | TGTGCCAGCAGTTTACAGGGGGCATATCAGCCCCAGCATTTT
NA | TRBJ2-3 | 16 | TRBV7-3 | NA | CASSSTGRRVLDTQYF | TGTGCCAGCAGCTCCACAGGGCGGAGGGTATTAGATACGCAGTATTTT
NA | TRBJ2-3 | 12 | TRBV7-3 | NA | CASSSQRDTQYF | TGTGCCAGCAGCTCTCAGAGAGATACGCAGTATTTT
TRBD2 | TRBJ2-1 | 16 | TRBV20-1 | NA | CSALGLAGDTYNEQFF | TGCAGTGCCTTAGGACTAGCGGGGGACACTTACAATGAGCAGTTCTTC
TRBD2 | TRBJ2-1 | 14 | TRBV20-1 | once | CSASYGGAGNKQFF | TGCAGTGCTAGTTACGGGGGGGCGGGTAATAAGCAGTTCTTC
TRBD1 | TRBJ1-4 | 13 | TRBV7-3 | NA | CASSRGQGEKLFF | TGTGCCAGCAGTAGGGGACAGGGGGAAAAACTGTTTTTT
TRBD1 | TRBJ1-2 | 12 | TRBV12-3/TRBV12-4 | NA | CASSAGGRGYTF | TGTGCCAGCAGTGCAGGGGGCCGGGGCTACACCTTC
NA | TRBJ2-3 | 14 | TRBV5-1 | many | CASRRDTNTDTQYF | TGCGCCAGCAGACGGGACACCAACACAGATACGCAGTATTTT
NA | TRBJ1-4 | 17 | TRBV10-3 | few | CAISADFNRNFNEKLFF | TGTGCCATCAGTGCAGACTTTAACAGAAACTTTAATGAAAAACTGTTTTTT
NA | TRBJ2-3 | 14 | TRBV9 | few | CASSRESSTDTQYF | TGTGCCAGCAGCCGCGAGAGTAGCACAGATACGCAGTATTTT
NA | TRBJ2-7 | 15 | TRBV20-1 | NA | CGASPQGWVGFEQYF | TGCGGTGCTAGCCCACAGGGTTGGGTGGGTTTCGAGCAGTACTTC
TRBD2 | TRBJ2-1 | 17 | TRBV27 | few | CASSLSVAGGTYNEQFF | TGTGCCAGCAGTTTATCGGTAGCGGGGGGTACCTACAATGAGCAGTTCTTC
NA | TRBJ2-1 | 15 | TRBV7-2 | NA | CASSLGLSRNVEQFF | TGTGCCAGCAGCTTAGGGTTGTCCCGGAATGTCGAGCAGTTCTTC
TRBD2 | TRBJ2-3 | 18 | TRBV12-3/TRBV12-4 | NA | CASSLGFSGHTGTDTQYF | TGTGCCAGCAGTTTAGGGTTTAGCGGGCATACGGGCACAGATACGCAGTATTTT
TRBD2 | TRBJ2-5 | 15 | TRBV4-2 | many | CASSGIAGRGETQYF | TGTGCCAGCAGCGGGATAGCGGGAAGGGGAGAGACCCAGTACTTC
NA | TRBJ2-7 | 15 | TRBV5-5 | few | CASSFRPGGTYEQYF | TGTGCCAGCAGCTTCCGACCCGGTGGCACCTACGAGCAGTACTTC
NA | TRBJ1-2 | 13 | TRBV21-1 | NA | CAGSKDGKYGYTF | TGTGCCGGCAGCAAAGATGGGAAATATGGCTACACCTTC
NA | TRBJ2-1 | 10 | TRBV28 | many | CASRGNEQFF | TGTGCCAGCCGGGGCAATGAGCAGTTCTTC
NA | TRBJ2-3 | 16 | TRBV3-1 | NA | CASSHRLGSSTDTQYF | TGTGCCAGCAGCCACCGACTGGGATCTAGCACAGATACGCAGTATTTT
TRBD1 | TRBJ2-7 | 15 | TRBV7-2 | few | CASSVSPDRGNEQYF | TGTGCCAGCAGCGTCTCACCCGACAGGGGAAACGAGCAGTACTTC
TRBD1 | TRBJ2-7 | 14 | TRBV20-1 | NA | CSATRTGQGYEQYF | TGCAGTGCTACGAGAACGGGACAGGGCTACGAGCAGTACTTC
TRBD1 | TRBJ2-5 | 13 | TRBV28 | NA | CASRRQGAETQYF | TGTGCCAGCAGGAGACAGGGGGCCGAGACCCAGTACTTC
TRBD2 | TRBJ2-7 | 14 | TRBV9 | NA | CASSVGTRDYEQYF | TGTGCCAGCAGCGTCGGGACTAGGGACTATGAGCAGTACTTC
TRBD1 | TRBJ2-1 | 12 | TRBV5-1 | many | CASRRTGDEQFF | TGCGCCAGCAGACGGACAGGGGATGAGCAGTTCTTC
NA | TRBJ2-5 | 15 | TRBV9 | NA | CASSVADGMGETQYF | TGTGCCAGTAGCGTAGCGGACGGGATGGGGGAGACCCAGTACTTC
TRBD1 | TRBJ2-7 | 13 | TRBV29-1 | NA | CGAIGQGGYEQYF | TGCGGCGCCATAGGACAGGGTGGGTACGAGCAGTACTTC
TRBD1 | TRBJ2-7 | 14 | TRBV5-1 | many | CASSLAQGAYEQYF | TGTGCCAGCAGCTTAGCTCAGGGGGCCTACGAGCAGTACTTC
TRBD1 | TRBJ1-1 | 16 | TRBV28 | NA | CASSPVRGQERNEAFF | TGTGCCAGCAGTCCAGTAAGGGGACAGGAACGAAATGAAGCTTTCTTT
TRBD2 | TRBJ2-3 | 18 | TRBV5-1 | NA | CASSYGTSGGTSTDTQYF | TGCGCCAGCAGCTACGGGACTAGCGGAGGAACTAGCACAGATACGCAGTATTTT
NA | TRBJ2-5 | 13 | TRBV7-3 | NA | CASSRARTETQYF | TGTGCCAGCAGCCGCGCCCGGACGGAGACCCAGTACTTC
NA | TRBJ2-1 | 19 | TRBV15 | NA | CATSRDLDWGRGLFNEQFF | TGTGCCACCAGCAGAGATCTTGATTGGGGCAGGGGTTTGTTCAATGAGCAGTTCTTC
NA | TRBJ2-5 | 13 | TRBV15 | NA | CAISRQDTGTQYF | TGTGCCATCAGTAGACAGGACACAGGGACCCAGTACTTC
TRBD2 | TRBJ2-1 | 12 | TRBV20-1 | NA | CSAGGLAYEQFF | TGCAGTGCTGGGGGACTAGCCTATGAGCAGTTCTTC
NA | TRBJ1-2 | 13 | TRBV7-9 | NA | CASSQAGTLGYTF | TGTGCCAGCAGCCAAGCCGGGACTCTTGGCTACACCTTC
NA | TRBJ2-1 | 14 | TRBV27 | NA | CASSTLAGYNEQFF | TGTGCCAGCAGTACCCTTGCGGGCTACAATGAGCAGTTCTTC